Following are 13 T cell receptor beta chains from one sample sequenced in a study of shared clonotypes between healthy human individuals. The table came from immunoSEQ multiplex PCR; TCRdb's copy has only in-frame clones and leaves some out. The sample yields 900,000 to 1,200,000 clones, about 80% seen once. The sample taken for sequencing was memory CD4+ T cells from PBMCs. Subset defined: CD45RA-negative fraction. Source of these receptors: a man between 18 and 35 years old in good health. Some clones in this sample may be carry-over from other donors' samples.

The table lists this clone with a count of one. The same CDR3 can be traced to other DNA sequences in this sample. The chain has TRBV28 and TRBJ1-2; tentatively, D is TRBD1 (6 bases). This CDR3 has 13 amino acids. CDR1 MDHEN and CDR2 SYDVKM come from the germline V gene. V was clipped by 2 bases and J by 8 bases, with 12 bases between them. CDR3 amino acids: CASSLTGGYGYTF. The CDR3, as DNA: TGTGCCAGCAGTTTAACTGGGGGCTACGGCTACACCTTC.

On this clone: This may be a read error, as it is one base from a much larger clone. The sample has other DNA sequences that encode this CDR3 too. The V and J genes are TRBV28 and TRBJ1-4; a possible D gene is TRBD1 (5 bases). The CDR3 extends over 15 amino acids. Germline V gene data show CDR1 as MDHEN and CDR2 as SYDVKM. Trimming pared 2 bases from V and 0 bases from J, leaving 7 bases between. CDR3 sequence: CASSLLGATNEKLFF. Here the CDR3 DNA reads TGTGCCAGCAGTTTACTGGGGGCAACTAATGAAAAACTGTTTTTT.

V and J are TRBV29-1 and TRBJ2-1; 9 nucleotides align to TRBD1. The trim removed 5 bases at V and 5 bases at J, leaving 4 bases unmatched. The CDR3 has 13 amino acids. Germline V gives CDR1 SQVTM, CDR2 ANQGSEA. The CDR3 sequence is CSVKQGANNEQFF. The CDR3 DNA reads as TGCAGCGTTAAACAGGGGGCCAACAATGAGCAGTTCTTC.

The rearrangement uses TRBV18 and TRBJ2-4; possibly TRBD1 for D (5 bases). CDR3 length: 18 residues. CDR1 KGHSH and CDR2 LQKENI come from the germline V gene. Trimming cost V 2 bases and J 0 bases, with 17 bases left between them. The CDR3 sequence: CASSPLRGQTLAKNIQYF. The CDR3 DNA reads as TGTGCCAGCTCACCATTAAGAGGACAAACTCTAGCCAAAAACATTCAGTACTTC.

This clone was counted a few times. The chain links TRBV11-2 to TRBJ2-2; TRBD1 matches at 9 bases. The CDR3 contains 14 residues. J was trimmed by 9 bases and V by 5 bases; bases with no gene match: 7. CDR1 and CDR2 from the germline V gene are SGHAT and FQNNGV. For the CDR3, the DNA is TGTGCCAGCAGCCCGAGGGACAGGGCCCGGGAGCTGTTTTTT. This sequence encodes CASSPRDRARELFF. Full variable domain (outside the CDR3, taken from reference TRBV11-2 and TRBJ2-2): EAGVAQSPRYKIIEKRQSVAFWCNPISGHATLYWYQQILGQGPKLLIQFQNNGVVDDSQLPKDRFSAERLKGVDSTLKIQPAKLEDSAVYLCASSPRDRARELFFGEGSRLTVL.

For this clone: A much larger clone differs from this one at a single base, so this may be a read error. This chain joins TRBV21-1 and TRBJ1-2. TRBV21-1 is a listed pseudogene. The CDR3 has 15 amino acids. The CDR3 coding sequence is TGTGCCAGCAGCAGAGGGTTGGGGAGAGCATATGGCTACACCTTC. Its protein product is CASSRGLGRAYGYTF.

The genes are TRBV4-1 and TRBJ2-7; D remains unclear. CDR1 and CDR2 (germline): MGHRA, YSYEKL. V lost 1 base and J 0 bases, leaving 10 bases between the germline ends. CDR3 size: 15 residues. The CDR3 DNA sequence: TGCGCCAGCAGCCAAGTGGGCGGTAGCTCCTACGAGCAGTACTTC. This codes for CASSQVGGSSYEQYF.

This clone was recorded at least ten times. This rearrangement joins TRBV14 to TRBJ1-2, with D unclear. The germline gives CDR1 SGHDN, CDR2 FVKESK. Trimming removed 0 bases at V and 8 bases at J, with 16 bases between. The CDR3 loop spans 15 amino acids. CDR3 DNA: TGTGCCAGCAGCCAAGATGGCAGCGTGGCCCGAGGCTACACCTTC. The encoded protein is CASSQDGSVARGYTF.

In its sample, this clone was seen many times. The chain employs TRBV28 and TRBJ2-1, with unresolved D. CDR1 is MDHEN, CDR2 SYDVKM, per germline. This CDR3 contains 12 residues. V lost 2 bases and J lost 7, with 6 bases in between. DNA for the CDR3: TGTGCCAGCAGTTTAGGGCGGAATGAGCAGTTCTTC. Protein sequence: CASSLGRNEQFF.

Concerning this clone itself: Other DNA sequences in this specimen translate into the identical CDR3. This rearrangement joins TRBV5-1 to TRBJ2-5; 8 nucleotides align to TRBD1. CDR1 is SGHRS and CDR2 is YFSETQ in the germline V gene. The CDR3 runs to 13 residues. J lost 2 bases, V lost 4 bases, and 1 base had no gene match. This CDR3 reads CASSGQGQETQYF. CDR3 DNA: TGCGCCAGCAGCGGACAGGGACAAGAGACCCAGTACTTC.

The chain couples TRBV14 to TRBJ1-5; D may be TRBD1 (5 bases). V dropped 4 bases and J dropped 0 bases, with 16 bases sitting between them. Germline V gives CDR1 SGHDN, CDR2 FVKESK. The CDR3 runs 17 residues. Written as DNA, the CDR3 is TGTGCCAGCAGCCTGGGGCCTAGGTGGGATAGCAATCAGCCCCAGCATTTT. This translates into CASSLGPRWDSNQPQHF.

The chain carries TRBV27 and TRBJ1-2; 8 bases map to TRBD1. Per the germline V gene, CDR1 is MNHEY and CDR2 is SMNVEV (reference sequence). CDR3 length: 15 amino acids. The trim removed 5 bases at V and 5 bases at J, leaving 10 bases unmatched. The chain's CDR3 is CASSPPGQGWYGYTF. The CDR3 nucleotides read TGTGCCAGCAGTCCGCCAGGACAGGGTTGGTATGGCTACACCTTC.

The chain links TRBV9 to TRBJ2-3; 8 nucleotides match TRBD2. CDR3 size: 17 residues. V was clipped by 3 bases and J by 2 bases; unmatched bases: 11. Germline CDR1 and CDR2: SGDLS and YYNGEE. CDR3 residues: CASSATGTRVYTDTQYF. The CDR3 coding sequence is TGTGCCAGCAGCGCCACCGGGACTAGAGTATACACAGATACGCAGTATTTT.